This T cell receptor (beta chain) was recorded in a study of T cell changes during pregnancy in multiple sclerosis. Clones were sequenced by immunoSEQ multiplex PCR, and TCRdb holds only the in-frame ones, with some missing. Of 50,000 or so clones in the sample, around 90% were seen once. This CDR3 has 13 amino acids. Germline-derived CDR1 and CDR2 are SGHAT and FQNNGV. Trimming removed 5 bases from V and 11 bases from J, with 18 bases in between. The source material was CD4+ T cells from peripheral blood mononuclear cells, sampled in the second trimester of pregnancy. The clonotype was recovered from a female donor with multiple sclerosis, enrolled in a pregnancy study. This chain joins TRBV11-2 and TRBJ1-1; D possibly corresponds to TRBD1 (5 bases). The CDR3 reads CASSPPRGGKAFF. CDR3 bases: TGTGCCAGCAGCCCACCTCGGGGGGGGAAGGCTTTCTTT.